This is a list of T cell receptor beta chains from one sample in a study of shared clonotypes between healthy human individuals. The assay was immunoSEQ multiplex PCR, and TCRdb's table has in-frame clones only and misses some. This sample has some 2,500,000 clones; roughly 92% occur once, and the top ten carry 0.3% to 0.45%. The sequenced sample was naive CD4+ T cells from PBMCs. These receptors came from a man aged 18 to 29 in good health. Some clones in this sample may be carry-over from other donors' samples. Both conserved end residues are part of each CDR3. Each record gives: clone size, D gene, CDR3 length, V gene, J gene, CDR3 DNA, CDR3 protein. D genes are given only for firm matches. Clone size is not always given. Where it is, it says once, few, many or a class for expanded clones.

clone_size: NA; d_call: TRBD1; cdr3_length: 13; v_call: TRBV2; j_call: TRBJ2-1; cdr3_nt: TGTGCCAGCAGTGACCAGGGGGCGGGGGAGCAGTTCTTC; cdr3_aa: CASSDQGAGEQFF
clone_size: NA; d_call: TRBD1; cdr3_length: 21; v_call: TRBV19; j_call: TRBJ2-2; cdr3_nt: TGTGCCAGTATTTACTCATCTGGGGACAGGGGGCTACACGCGAACACCGGGGAGCTGTTTTTT; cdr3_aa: CASIYSSGDRGLHANTGELFF
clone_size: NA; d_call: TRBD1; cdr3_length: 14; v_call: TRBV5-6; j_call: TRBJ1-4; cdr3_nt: TGTGCCAGCAGCTTGGGACAGGGAAATGAAAAACTGTTTTTT; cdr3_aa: CASSLGQGNEKLFF
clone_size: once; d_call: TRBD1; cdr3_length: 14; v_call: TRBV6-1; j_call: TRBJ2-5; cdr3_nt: TGTGCCAGCAGTTGGGACAGGGTGGGGGAGACCCAGTACTTC; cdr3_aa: CASSWDRVGETQYF
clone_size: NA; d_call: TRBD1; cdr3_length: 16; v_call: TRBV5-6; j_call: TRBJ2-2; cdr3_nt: TGTGCCAGCAGCCTGGACAGGGGGCGAGACACCGGGGAGCTGTTTTTT; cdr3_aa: CASSLDRGRDTGELFF
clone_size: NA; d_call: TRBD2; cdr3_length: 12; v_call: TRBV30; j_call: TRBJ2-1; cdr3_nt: TGTGCCTGGACTAGCGGGAGGGAGGAGCAGTTCTTC; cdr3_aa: CAWTSGREEQFF
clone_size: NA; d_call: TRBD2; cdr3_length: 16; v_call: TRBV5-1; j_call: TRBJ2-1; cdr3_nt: TGCGCCAGCAGCTTGCGGCTAGCGGGTGGGTACAATGAGCAGTTCTTC; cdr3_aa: CASSLRLAGGYNEQFF
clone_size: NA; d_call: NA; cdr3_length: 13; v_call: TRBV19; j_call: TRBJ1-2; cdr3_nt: TGTGCCACTACCCCGACAGAGTTAGGTGGCTACACCTTC; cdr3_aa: CATTPTELGGYTF
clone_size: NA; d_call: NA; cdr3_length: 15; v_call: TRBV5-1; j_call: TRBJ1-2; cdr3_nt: TGCGCCAGCAGCTCGGGAGGGACGGAAGTCTATGGCTACACCTTC; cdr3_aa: CASSSGGTEVYGYTF
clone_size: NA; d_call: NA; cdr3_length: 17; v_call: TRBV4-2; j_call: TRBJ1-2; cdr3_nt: TGTGCCAGCAGCCAAGATGTTGAGAGGGCGCGGAGCTATGGCTACACCTTC; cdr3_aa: CASSQDVERARSYGYTF
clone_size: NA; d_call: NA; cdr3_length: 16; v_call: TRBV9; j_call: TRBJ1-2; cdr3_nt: TGTGCCAGCAGCGTATCTGTGGGCAGGCCCAACTATGGCTACACCTTC; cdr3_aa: CASSVSVGRPNYGYTF
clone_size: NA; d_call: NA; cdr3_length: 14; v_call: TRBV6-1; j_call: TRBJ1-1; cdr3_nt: TGTGCCAGCCTCAGCGGCAGGGGTAATTCTGAAGCTTTCTTT; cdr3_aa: CASLSGRGNSEAFF
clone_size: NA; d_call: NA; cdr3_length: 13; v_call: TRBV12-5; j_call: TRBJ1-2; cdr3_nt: TGTGCTAGTGGTTTGGCAGGGAGCTATGGCTACACCTTC; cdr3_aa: CASGLAGSYGYTF
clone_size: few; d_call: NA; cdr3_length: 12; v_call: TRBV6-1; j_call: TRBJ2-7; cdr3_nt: TGTGCCAGCAGTGACAGGTCCTACGAGCAGTACTTC; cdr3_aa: CASSDRSYEQYF
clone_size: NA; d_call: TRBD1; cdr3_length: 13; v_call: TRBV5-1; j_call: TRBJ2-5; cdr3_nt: TGCGCCAGCAGGCGTACAGGGGAAGAGACCCAGTACTTC; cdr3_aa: CASRRTGEETQYF
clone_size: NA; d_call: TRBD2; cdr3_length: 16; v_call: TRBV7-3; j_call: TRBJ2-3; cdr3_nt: TGTGCCAGCAGCTTGAAAGCGGGAGGGATCACAGATACGCAGTATTTT; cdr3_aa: CASSLKAGGITDTQYF
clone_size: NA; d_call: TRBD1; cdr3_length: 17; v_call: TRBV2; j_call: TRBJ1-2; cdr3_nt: TGTGCCAGCAGTGAGAGCGAGATCCGGGACAGGGTGGATGGCTACACCTTC; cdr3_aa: CASSESEIRDRVDGYTF
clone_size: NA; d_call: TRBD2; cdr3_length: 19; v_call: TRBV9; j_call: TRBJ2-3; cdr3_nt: TGTGCCAGCAGCGTAGGAGGAATCTCGACTAGCGGCAGCACAGATACGCAGTATTTT; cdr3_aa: CASSVGGISTSGSTDTQYF
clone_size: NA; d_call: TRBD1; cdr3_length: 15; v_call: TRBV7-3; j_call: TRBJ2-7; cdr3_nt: TGTGCCAGCAGCCCTAAACCGGGACAGCTCCCCGAGCAGTACTTC; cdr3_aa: CASSPKPGQLPEQYF
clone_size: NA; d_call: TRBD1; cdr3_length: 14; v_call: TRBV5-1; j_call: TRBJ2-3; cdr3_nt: TGCGCCAGCAGCTTGGGGACAGGACTCGATACGCAGTATTTT; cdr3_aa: CASSLGTGLDTQYF
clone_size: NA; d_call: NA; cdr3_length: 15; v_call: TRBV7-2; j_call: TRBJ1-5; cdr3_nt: TGTGCCAGCAGCTTAGACAGGGTCGGGAATCAGCCCCAGCATTTT; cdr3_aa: CASSLDRVGNQPQHF
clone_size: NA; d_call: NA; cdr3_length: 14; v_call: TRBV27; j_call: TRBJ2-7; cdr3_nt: TGTGCCAGCAGTTTTCGGCTAGTCAGTCCCGAGCAGTACTTC; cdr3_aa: CASSFRLVSPEQYF
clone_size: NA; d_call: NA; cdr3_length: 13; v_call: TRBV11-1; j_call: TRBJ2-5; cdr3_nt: TGTGCCAGCAGCTTACAAGGGGGAGAGACCCAGTACTTC; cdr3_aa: CASSLQGGETQYF
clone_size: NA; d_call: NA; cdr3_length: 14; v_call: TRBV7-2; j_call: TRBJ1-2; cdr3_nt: TGTGCCAGCAGCTTGTTCCAGCCCGCCTATGGCTACACCTTC; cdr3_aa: CASSLFQPAYGYTF
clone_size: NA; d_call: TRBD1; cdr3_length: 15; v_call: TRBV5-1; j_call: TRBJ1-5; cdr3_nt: TGCGCCAGCAGCTTGACGGGACAGCTCAATCAGCCCCAGCATTTT; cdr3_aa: CASSLTGQLNQPQHF
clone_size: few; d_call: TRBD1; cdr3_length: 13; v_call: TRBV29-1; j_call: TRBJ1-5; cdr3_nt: TGCAGCGCTGGGACAGGGGGCAATCAGCCCCAGCATTTT; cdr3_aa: CSAGTGGNQPQHF
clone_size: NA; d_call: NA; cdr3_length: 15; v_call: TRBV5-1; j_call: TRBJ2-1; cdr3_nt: TGCGCCAGCAGCTTCGTCCTAGCGACCTACAATGAGCAGTTCTTC; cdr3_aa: CASSFVLATYNEQFF
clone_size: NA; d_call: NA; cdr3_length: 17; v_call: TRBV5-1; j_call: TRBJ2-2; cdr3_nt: TGCGCCAGCAGCCTACGGGAATTCTTGTCGAACACCGGGGAGCTGTTTTTT; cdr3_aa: CASSLREFLSNTGELFF
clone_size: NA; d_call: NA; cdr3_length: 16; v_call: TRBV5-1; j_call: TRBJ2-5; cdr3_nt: TGCGCCAGCAGCTTGGGTACAGGGCCGGGGCTGGAGACCCAGTACTTC; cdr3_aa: CASSLGTGPGLETQYF
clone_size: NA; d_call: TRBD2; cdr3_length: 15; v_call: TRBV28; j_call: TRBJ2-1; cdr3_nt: TGTGCCAGCAGCCCCGGCGGGGGATTAGGCAATGAGCAGTTCTTC; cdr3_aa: CASSPGGGLGNEQFF
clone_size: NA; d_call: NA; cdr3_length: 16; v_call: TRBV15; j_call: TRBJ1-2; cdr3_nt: TGTGCCACCAGCGCATCTCCGGGCAGGGCCTTCTATGGCTACACCTTC; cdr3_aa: CATSASPGRAFYGYTF
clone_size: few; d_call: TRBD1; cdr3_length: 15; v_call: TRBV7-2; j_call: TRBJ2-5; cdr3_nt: TGTGCCAGCAGCTTAGGGACAGGGCTACAAGAGACCCAGTACTTC; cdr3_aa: CASSLGTGLQETQYF
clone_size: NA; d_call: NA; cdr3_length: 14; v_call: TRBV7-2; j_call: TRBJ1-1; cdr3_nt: TGTGCCAGCAGCTTTTACAGGTTGAACACTGAAGCTTTCTTT; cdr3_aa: CASSFYRLNTEAFF
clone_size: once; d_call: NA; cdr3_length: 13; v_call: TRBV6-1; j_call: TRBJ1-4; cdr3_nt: TGTGCCAGCGGTGGGGCGGTGGGTGAAAAACTGTTTTTT; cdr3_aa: CASGGAVGEKLFF
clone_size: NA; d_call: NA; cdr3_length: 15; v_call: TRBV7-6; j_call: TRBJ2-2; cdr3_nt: TGTGCCAGCAGCTTATTCGGGGGTCCGGACGGGGAGCTGTTTTTT; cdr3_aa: CASSLFGGPDGELFF
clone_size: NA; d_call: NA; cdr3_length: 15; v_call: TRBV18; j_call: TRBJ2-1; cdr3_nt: TGTGCCAGCTCACAGGGACTTCCCTCCTACAATGAGCAGTTCTTC; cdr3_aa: CASSQGLPSYNEQFF
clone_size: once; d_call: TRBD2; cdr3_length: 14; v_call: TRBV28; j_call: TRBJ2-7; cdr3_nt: TGTGCCAGCACCTTGGCGGGAGCCTTTGGCGAGCAGTACTTC; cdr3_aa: CASTLAGAFGEQYF
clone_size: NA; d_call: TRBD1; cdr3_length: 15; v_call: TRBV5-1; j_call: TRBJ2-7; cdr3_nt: TGCGCCAGCAGCTTGGTCGGGCAGGGGGCCTACGAGCAGTACTTC; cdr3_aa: CASSLVGQGAYEQYF
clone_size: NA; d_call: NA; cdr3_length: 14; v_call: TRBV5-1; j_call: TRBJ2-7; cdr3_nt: TGCGCCAGCAGCTTGGTGCCAGGGGACTACGAGCAGTACTTC; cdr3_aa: CASSLVPGDYEQYF
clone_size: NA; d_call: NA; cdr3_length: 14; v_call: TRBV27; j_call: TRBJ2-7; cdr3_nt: TGTGCCAGCAGTTTTGGGGTTCCCTCCTACGAGCAGTACTTC; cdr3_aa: CASSFGVPSYEQYF
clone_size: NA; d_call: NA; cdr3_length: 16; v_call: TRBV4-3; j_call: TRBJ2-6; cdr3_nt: TGCGCCAGCAGCCAAGGCGCGGGTACTGGGGCCAACGTCCTGACTTTC; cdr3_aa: CASSQGAGTGANVLTF
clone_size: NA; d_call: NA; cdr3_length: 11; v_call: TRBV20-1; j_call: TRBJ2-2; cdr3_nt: TGCAGTGCTCCGAGACGGGGGGAGCTGTTTTTT; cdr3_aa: CSAPRRGELFF
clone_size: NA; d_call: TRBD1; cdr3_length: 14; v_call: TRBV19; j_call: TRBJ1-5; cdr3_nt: TGTGCCAGTAGTCTTGGACAGGCCAATCAGCCCCAGCATTTT; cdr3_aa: CASSLGQANQPQHF
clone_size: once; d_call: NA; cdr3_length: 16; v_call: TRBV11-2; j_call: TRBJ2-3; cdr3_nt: TGTGCCAGCAGAATCCTGCAGTCCCTGGGCACAGATACGCAGTATTTT; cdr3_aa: CASRILQSLGTDTQYF
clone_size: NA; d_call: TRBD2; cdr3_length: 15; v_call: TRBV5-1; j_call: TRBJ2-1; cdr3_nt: TGCGCCAGCAGCTTTAGCGGGCCTTCCTACAATGAGCAGTTCTTC; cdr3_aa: CASSFSGPSYNEQFF
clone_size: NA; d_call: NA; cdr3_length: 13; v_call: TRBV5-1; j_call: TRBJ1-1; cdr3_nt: TGCGCCAGCGGACAGACGGCGAACACTGAAGCTTTCTTT; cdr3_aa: CASGQTANTEAFF
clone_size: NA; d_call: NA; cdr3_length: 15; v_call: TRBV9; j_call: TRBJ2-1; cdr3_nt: TGTGCCAGCAGCGCTTCTAGTCAAAACCACAATGAGCAGTTCTTC; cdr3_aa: CASSASSQNHNEQFF
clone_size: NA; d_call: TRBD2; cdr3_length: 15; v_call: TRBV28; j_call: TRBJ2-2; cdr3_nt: TGTGCCACTAAGACTAGCGGCAAAAACACCGGGGAGCTGTTTTTT; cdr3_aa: CATKTSGKNTGELFF
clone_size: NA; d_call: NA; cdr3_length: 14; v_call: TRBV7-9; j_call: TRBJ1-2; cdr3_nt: TGTGCCAGCAGTCCCACCCGATCGGGGAATGGCTACACCTTC; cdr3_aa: CASSPTRSGNGYTF
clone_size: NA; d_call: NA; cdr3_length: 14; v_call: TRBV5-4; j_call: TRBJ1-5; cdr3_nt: TGTGCCAGCAGCTTGGGGGGGGGAAATCAGCCCCAGCATTTT; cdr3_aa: CASSLGGGNQPQHF
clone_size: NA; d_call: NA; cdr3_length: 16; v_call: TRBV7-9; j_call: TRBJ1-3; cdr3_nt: TGTGCCAGCAGCTCCCTGAGCCGGGTGCCGGGAAACACCATATATTTT; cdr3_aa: CASSSLSRVPGNTIYF
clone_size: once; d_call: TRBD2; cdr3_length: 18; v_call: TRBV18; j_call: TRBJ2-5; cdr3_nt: TGTGCCAGCTCACCACAGAGTTCTAGCGGGGGGTTACAAGAGACCCAGTACTTC; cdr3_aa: CASSPQSSSGGLQETQYF
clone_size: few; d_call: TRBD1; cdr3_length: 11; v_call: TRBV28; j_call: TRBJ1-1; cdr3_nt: TGTGCCAGCAGTAGACAGGGTGAAGCTTTCTTT; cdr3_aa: CASSRQGEAFF
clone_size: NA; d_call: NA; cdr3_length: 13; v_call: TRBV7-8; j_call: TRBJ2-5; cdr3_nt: TGTGCCAGCAGCTCCCGGGCTCAAGAGACCCAGTACTTC; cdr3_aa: CASSSRAQETQYF
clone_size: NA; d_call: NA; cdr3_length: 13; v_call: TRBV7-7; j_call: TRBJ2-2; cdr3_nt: TGTGCCAGCAGTCCAAGACAGGACGGGGAGCTGTTTTTT; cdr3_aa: CASSPRQDGELFF